The subject of this entry is one T cell receptor (beta chain). Which antigen it targets is not known. Nothing much larger sits one base from this clone, and base qualities are not available. Libraries were built with the immunoSEQ multiplex PCR assay. The source is immuneACCESS, and TCRdb retained only in-frame sequences with V and J called. Part of the clones is not carried over; for the studies checked, unresolved V genes explain less than half of this, and the remainder is unexplained. The sample table records some 150,000 clones; approximately 93% of these occur just once. The ten largest clones add up to roughly 2.3% of the sample. The data belong to a study of control samples from healthy donors and cancer patients (dated by TCRdb to 2019 to 2021). The CDR3 has 16 amino acids, counting the end cysteine and phenylalanine. Only the CDR3 region is kept as DNA, spanning 48 bases read in frame from base 1. From a lookup of the germline V gene, CDR1 and CDR2 are MDHEN and SYDVKM. Trimming costs V 3 bases and J 0 bases, and their ends lie 11 bases apart.

The chain employs TRBV28 and TRBJ1-4, with a tentative D gene TRBD1 over 5 matching bases. Sequenced: blood. The TCR originated in a middle-aged man in good health. The DNA sequence reads TGTGCCAGCAGTTTGCGTGACAGTGCAACTAATGAAAAACTGTTTTTT. The resulting protein is CASSLRDSATNEKLFF.